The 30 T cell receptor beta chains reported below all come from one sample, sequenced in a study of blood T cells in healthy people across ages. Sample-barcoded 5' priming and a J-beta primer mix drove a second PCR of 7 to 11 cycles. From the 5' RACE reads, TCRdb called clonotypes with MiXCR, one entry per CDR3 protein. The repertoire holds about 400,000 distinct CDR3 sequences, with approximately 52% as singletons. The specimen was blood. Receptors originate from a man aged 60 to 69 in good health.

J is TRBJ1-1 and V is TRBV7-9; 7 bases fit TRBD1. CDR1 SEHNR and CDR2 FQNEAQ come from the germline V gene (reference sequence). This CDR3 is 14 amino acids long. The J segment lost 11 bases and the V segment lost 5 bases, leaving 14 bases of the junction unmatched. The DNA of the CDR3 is TGTGCCAGCAGCCCACAACAGGGGTCGGTAAAGGCTTTCTTT. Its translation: CASSPQQGSVKAFF.

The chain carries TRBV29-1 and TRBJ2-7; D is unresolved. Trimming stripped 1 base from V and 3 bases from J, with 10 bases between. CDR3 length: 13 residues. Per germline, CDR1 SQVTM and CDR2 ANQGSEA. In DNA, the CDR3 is TGCAGCGTTGAAGTAGGTGGCTACTACGAGCAGTACTTC. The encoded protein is CSVEVGGYYEQYF.

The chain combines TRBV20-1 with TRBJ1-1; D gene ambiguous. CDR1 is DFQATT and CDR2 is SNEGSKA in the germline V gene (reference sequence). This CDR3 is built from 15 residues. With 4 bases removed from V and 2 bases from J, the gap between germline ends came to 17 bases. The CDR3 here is CSATPLRALNTEAFF. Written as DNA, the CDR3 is TGCAGTGCTACCCCCCTCCGGGCCTTAAACACTGAAGCTTTCTTT.

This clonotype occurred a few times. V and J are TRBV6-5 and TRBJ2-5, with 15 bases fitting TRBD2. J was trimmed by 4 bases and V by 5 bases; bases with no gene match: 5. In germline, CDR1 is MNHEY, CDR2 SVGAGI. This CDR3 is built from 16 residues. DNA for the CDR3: TGTGCCAGCAGTCCTCGGACTAGCGGGAGGGTAGAGACCCAGTACTTC. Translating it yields CASSPRTSGRVETQYF.

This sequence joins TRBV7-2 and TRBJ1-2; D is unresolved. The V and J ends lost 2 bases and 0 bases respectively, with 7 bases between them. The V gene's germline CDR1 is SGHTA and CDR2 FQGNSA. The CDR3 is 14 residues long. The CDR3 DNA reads TGTGCCAGCAGCTTAACCCTAGCTAACTATGGCTACACCTTC. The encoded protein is CASSLTLANYGYTF.

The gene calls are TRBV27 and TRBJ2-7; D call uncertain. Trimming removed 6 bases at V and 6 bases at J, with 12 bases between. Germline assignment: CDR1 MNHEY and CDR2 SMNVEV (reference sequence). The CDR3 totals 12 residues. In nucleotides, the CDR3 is TGTGCCAGCAGGGTAGGGATGTCCGAGCAGTACTTC. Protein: CASRVGMSEQYF.

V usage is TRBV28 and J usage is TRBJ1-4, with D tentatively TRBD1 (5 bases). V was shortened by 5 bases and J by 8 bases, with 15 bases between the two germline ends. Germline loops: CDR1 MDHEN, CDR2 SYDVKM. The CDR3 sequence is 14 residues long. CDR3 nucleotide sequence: TGTGCCAGCAGTGGCGACAAAGGGGAAGAAAAACTGTTTTTT. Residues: CASSGDKGEEKLFF.

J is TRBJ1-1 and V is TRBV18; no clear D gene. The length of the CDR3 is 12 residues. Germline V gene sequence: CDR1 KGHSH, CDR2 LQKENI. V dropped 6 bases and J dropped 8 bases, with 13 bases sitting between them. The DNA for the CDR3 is TGTGCCAGCTCCCCGGCGGAGAGGGAAGCTTTCTTT. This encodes CASSPAEREAFF.

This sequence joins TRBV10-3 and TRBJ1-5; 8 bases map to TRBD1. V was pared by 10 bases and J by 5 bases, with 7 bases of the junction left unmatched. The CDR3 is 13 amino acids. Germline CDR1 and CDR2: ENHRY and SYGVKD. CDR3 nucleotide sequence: TGTGCCACCGCCGGACAGGGCGATCAGCCCCAGCATTTT. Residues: CATAGQGDQPQHF.

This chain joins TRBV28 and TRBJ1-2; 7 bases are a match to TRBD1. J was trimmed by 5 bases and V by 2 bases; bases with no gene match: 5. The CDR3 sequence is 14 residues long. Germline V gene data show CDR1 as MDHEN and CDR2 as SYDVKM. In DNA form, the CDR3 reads TGTGCCAGCAGTTTAACGGCGACAGGGTATGGCTACACCTTC. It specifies CASSLTATGYGYTF.

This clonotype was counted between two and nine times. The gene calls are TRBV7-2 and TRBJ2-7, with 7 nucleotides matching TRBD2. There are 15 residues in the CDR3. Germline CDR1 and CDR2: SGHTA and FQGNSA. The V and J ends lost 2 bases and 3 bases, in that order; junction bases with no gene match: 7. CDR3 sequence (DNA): TGTGCCAGCAGCTTACTCGGGACTACCGACTACGAGCAGTACTTC. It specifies CASSLLGTTDYEQYF.

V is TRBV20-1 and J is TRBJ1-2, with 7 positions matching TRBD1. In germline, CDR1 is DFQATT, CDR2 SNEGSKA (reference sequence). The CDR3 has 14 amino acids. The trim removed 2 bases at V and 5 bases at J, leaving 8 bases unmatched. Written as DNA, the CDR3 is TGCAGTGCTAGACTACAGGGGCAGGGTTATGGCTACACCTTC. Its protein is CSARLQGQGYGYTF.

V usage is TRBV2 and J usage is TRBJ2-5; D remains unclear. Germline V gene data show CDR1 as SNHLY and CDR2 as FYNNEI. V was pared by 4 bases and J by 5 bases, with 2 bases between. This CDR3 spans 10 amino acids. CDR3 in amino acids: CASSGETQYF. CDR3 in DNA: TGTGCCAGCAGTGGGGAGACCCAGTACTTC.

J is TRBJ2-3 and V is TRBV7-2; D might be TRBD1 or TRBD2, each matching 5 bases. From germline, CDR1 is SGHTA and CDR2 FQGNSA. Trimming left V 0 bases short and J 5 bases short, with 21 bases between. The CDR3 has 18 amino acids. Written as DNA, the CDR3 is TGTGCCAGCAGCTTAGCGCATTCAACGGGGACCTTGCAAGATACGCAGTATTTT. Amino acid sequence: CASSLAHSTGTLQDTQYF. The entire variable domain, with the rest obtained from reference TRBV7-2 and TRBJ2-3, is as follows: GAGVSQSPSNKVTEKGKDVELRCDPISGHTALYWYRQSLGQGLEFLIYFQGNSAPDKSGLPSDRFSAERTGGSVSTLTIQRTQQEDSAVYLCASSLAHSTGTLQDTQYFGPGTRLTVL.

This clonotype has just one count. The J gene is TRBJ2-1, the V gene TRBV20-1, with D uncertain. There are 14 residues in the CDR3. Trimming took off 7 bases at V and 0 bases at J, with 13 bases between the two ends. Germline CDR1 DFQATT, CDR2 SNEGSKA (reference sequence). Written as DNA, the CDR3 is TGCAGTGGCGAGCGTCATAGCTCCTACAATGAGCAGTTCTTC. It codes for CSGERHSSYNEQFF.

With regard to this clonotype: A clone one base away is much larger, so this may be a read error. For the CDR3, the DNA is TGTGCCAACAGCCGGGACAGCAACTATGGCTACACCTTC. Translating it yields CANSRDSNYGYTF. The rearrangement joins TRBV4-2 to TRBJ1-2, with 7 bases lining up with TRBD1. Germline CDR1 is LGHNA and CDR2 is YNFKEQ. This CDR3 region has 13 residues.

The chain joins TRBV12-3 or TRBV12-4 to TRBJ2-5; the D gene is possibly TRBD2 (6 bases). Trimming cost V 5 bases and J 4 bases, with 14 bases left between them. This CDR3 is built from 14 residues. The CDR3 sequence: CASSPPRLGETQYF. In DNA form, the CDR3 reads TGTGCCAGCAGTCCACCAAGACTAGGAGAGACCCAGTACTTC.

CDR3 residues: CASSPNGGLDNEQFF. CDR3 DNA sequence: TGTGCCAGCAGCCCTAACGGGGGTTTAGACAATGAGCAGTTCTTC. The chain employs TRBV3-1 and TRBJ2-1; the D gene is possibly TRBD2 (6 bases). There are 15 residues in the CDR3. The V end was cut by 4 bases, the J end by 5 bases, with 15 bases between. Germline CDR1 LGHDT, CDR2 YNNKEL (reference sequence).

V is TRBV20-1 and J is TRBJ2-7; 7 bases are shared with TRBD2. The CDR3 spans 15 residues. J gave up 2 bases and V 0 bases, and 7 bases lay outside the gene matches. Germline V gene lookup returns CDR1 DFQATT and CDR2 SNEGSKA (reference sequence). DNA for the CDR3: TGCAGTGCTAGAGATATCCAGCGGGGCCCCTACGAGCAGTACTTC. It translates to CSARDIQRGPYEQYF.

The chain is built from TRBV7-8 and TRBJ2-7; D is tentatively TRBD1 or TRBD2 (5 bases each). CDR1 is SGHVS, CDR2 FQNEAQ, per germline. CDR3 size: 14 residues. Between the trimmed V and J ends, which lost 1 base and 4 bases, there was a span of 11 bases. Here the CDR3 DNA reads TGTGCCAGCAGCTTAGGGGGACCGTCATACGAGCAGTACTTC. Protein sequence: CASSLGGPSYEQYF.

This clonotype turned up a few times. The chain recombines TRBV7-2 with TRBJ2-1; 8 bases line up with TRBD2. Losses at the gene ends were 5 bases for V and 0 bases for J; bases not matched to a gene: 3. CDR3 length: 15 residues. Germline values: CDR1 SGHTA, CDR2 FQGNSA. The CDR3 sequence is CASSVSGISYNEQFF. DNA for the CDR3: TGTGCCAGCAGCGTTAGCGGGATCTCCTACAATGAGCAGTTCTTC.

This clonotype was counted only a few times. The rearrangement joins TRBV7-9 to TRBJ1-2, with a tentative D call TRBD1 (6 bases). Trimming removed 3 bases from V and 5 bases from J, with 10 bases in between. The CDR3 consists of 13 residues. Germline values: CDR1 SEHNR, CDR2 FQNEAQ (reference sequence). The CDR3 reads CASSFPGQYGYTF. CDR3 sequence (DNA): TGTGCCAGCAGCTTCCCCGGACAGTATGGCTACACCTTC. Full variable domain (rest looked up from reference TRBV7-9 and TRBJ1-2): DTGVSQNPRHKITKRGQNVTFRCDPISEHNRLYWYRQTLGQGPEFLTYFQNEAQLEKSRLLSDRFSAERPKGSFSTLEIQRTEQGDSAMYLCASSFPGQYGYTFGSGTRLTVV.

In DNA, the CDR3 is TGCGCCAGCAGCCAAGATTTGCGGGGGCGGGAGACCCAGTACTTC. Translating gives CASSQDLRGRETQYF. The chain is built from TRBV4-3 and TRBJ2-7, with D tentatively TRBD2 (7 bases). The DNA end lines up better with TRBJ2-5; the J call may be wrong. Germline V lookup: CDR1 LGHNA, CDR2 YSLEER. The CDR3 runs 15 residues.

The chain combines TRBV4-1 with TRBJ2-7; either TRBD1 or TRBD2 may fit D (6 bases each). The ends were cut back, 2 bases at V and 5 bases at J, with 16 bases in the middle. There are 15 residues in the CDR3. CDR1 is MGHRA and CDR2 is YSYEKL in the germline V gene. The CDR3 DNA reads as TGCGCCAGCAGCCAAACGGGACAAGGGGAGGACGAGCAGTACTTC. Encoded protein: CASSQTGQGEDEQYF.

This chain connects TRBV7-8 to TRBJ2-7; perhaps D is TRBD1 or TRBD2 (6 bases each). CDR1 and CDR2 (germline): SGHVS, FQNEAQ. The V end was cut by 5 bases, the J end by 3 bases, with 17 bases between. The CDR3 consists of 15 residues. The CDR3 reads CASSGGTTLGYEQYF. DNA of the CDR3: TGTGCCAGCAGCGGAGGGACAACCTTGGGCTACGAGCAGTACTTC. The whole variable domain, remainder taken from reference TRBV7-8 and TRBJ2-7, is GAGVSQSPRYKVAKRGQDVALRCDPISGHVSLFWYQQALGQGPEFLTYFQNEAQLDKSGLPSDRFFAERPEGSVSTLKIQRTQQEDSAVYLCASSGGTTLGYEQYFGPGTRLTVT.

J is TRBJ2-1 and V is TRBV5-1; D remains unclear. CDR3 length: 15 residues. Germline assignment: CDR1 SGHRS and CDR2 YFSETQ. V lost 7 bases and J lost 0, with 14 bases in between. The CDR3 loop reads CASRKDTSSYNEQFF. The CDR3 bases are TGCGCCAGCCGCAAAGACACGAGCTCCTACAATGAGCAGTTCTTC.

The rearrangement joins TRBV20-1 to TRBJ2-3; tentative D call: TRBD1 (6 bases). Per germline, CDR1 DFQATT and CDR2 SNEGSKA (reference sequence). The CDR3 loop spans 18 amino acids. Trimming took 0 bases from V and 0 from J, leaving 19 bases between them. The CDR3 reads CSARDGRAQGSSTDTQYF. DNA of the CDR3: TGCAGTGCTAGAGATGGAAGGGCCCAGGGGTCAAGCACAGATACGCAGTATTTT.

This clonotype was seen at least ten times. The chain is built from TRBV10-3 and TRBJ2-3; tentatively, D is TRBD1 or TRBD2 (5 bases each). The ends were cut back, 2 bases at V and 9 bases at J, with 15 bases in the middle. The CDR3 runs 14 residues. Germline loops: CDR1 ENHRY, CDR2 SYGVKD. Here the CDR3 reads CAISEPRRAGTQYF. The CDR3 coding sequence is TGTGCCATCAGTGAGCCTCGGCGGGCAGGGACGCAGTATTTT.

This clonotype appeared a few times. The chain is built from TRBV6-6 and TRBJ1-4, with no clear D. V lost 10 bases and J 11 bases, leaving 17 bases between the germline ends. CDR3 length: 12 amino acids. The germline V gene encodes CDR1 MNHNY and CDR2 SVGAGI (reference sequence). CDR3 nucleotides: TGTGCCACAACCTCCTACAATGTCAAACTGTTTTTT. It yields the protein CATTSYNVKLFF.

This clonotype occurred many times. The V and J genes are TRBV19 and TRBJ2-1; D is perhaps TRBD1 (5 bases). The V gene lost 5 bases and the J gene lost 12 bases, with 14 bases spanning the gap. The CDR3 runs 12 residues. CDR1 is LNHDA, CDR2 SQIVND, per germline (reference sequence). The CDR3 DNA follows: TGTGCCAGTAGTGGCAGGGCCTCCGGGCAGTTCTTC. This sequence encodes CASSGRASGQFF. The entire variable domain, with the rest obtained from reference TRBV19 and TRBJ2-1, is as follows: DGGITQSPKYLFRKEGQNVTLSCEQNLNHDAMYWYRQDPGQGLRLIYYSQIVNDFQKGDIAEGYSVSREKKESFPLTVTSAQKNPTAFYLCASSGRASGQFFGPGTRLTVL.